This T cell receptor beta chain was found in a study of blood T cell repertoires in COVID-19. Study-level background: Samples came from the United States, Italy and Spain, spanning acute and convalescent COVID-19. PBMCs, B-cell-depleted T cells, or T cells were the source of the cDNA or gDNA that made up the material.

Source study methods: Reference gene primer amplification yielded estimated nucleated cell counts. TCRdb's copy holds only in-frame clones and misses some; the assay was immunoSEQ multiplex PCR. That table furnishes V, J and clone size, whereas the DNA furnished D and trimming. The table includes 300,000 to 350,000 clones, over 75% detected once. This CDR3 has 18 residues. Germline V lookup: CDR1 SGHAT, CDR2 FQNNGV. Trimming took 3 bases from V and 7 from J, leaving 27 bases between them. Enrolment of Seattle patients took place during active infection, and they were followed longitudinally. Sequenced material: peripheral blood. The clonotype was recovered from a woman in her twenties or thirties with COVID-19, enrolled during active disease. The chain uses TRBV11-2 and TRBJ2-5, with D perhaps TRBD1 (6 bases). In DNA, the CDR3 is TGTGCCAGCAGCTTTTCAAGCTCCGGGACAATCCCTCTCGGGACCCAGTACTTC. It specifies CASSFSSSGTIPLGTQYF.